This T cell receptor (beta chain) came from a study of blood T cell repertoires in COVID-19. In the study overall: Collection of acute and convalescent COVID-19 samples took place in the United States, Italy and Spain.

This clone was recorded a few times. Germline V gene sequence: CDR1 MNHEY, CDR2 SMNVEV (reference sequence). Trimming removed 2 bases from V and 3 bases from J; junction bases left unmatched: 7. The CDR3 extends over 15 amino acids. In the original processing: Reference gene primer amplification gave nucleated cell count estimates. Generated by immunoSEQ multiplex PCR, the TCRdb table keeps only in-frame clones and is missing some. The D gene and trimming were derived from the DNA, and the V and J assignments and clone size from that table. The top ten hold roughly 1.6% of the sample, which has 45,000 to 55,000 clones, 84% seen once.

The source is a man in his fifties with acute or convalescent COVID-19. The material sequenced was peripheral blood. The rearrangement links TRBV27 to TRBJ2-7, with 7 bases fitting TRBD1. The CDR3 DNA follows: TGTGCCAGCAGTTTAAGTCGGGGACAGAACTACGAGCAGTACTTC. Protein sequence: CASSLSRGQNYEQYF.